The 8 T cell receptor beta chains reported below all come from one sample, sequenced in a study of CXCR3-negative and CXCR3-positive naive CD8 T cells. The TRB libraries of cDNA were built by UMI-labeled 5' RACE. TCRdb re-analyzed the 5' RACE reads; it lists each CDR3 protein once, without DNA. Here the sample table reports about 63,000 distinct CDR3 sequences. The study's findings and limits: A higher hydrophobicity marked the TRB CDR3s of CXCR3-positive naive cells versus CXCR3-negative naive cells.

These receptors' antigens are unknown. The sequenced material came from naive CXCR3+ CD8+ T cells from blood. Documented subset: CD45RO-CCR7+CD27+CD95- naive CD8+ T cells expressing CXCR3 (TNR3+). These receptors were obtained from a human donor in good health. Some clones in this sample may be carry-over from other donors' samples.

CDR3 sequence reads: CAGSVLAGAFTGELFF. The chain joins TRBV7-8 to TRBJ2-2; TCRdb's D call, TRBD2, is unchecked because there is no DNA. Germline values: CDR1 SGHVS, CDR2 FQNEAQ. The CDR3 is 16 residues long.

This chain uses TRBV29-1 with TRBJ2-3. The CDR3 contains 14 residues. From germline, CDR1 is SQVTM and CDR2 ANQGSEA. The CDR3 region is CSVEDSASTDTQYF.

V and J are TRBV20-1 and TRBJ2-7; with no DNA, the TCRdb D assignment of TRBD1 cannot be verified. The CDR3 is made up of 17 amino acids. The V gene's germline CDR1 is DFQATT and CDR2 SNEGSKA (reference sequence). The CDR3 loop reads CSARELEGQGIAYEQYF.

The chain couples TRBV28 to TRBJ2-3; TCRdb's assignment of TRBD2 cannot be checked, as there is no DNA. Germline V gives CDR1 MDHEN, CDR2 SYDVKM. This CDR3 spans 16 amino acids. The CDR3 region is CASTLVAGSSTDTQYF.

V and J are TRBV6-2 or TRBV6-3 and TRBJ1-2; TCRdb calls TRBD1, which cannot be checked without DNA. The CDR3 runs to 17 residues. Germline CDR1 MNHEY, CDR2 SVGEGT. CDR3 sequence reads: CASSYEIGAGSNYGYTF.

This chain's CDR3 is CAGSTQGAAFF. V usage is TRBV6-2 or TRBV6-3 and J usage is TRBJ1-1; the TCRdb D gene call, TRBD1, has no DNA to confirm it. This CDR3 region has 11 residues. Germline V gene lookup returns CDR1 MNHEY and CDR2 SVGEGT.

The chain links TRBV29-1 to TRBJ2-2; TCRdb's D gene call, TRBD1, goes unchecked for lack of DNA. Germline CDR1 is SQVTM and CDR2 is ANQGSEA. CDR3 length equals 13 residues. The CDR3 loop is CSVGGQGTGELFF.

This CDR3 reads CSARPWDSGYGYTF. V is TRBV20-1 and J is TRBJ1-2; TCRdb gives TRBD1 as the D gene, but with no DNA this cannot be confirmed. The CDR3 sequence is 14 residues long. Germline V gene data show CDR1 as DFQATT and CDR2 as SNEGSKA (reference sequence).